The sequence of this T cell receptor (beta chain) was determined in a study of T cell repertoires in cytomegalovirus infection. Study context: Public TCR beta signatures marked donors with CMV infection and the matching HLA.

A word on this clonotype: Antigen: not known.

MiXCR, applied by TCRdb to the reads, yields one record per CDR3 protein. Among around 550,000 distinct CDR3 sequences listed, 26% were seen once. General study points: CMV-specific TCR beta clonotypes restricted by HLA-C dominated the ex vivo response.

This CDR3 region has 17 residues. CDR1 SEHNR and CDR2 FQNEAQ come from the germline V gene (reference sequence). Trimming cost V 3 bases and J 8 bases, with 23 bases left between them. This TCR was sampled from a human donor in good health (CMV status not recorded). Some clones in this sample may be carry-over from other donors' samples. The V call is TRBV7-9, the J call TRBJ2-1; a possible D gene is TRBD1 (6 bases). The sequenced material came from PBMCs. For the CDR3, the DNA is TGTGCCAGCAGCTTGGGTCTAACCGGGACAACTCCTTATGAGCAGTTCTTC. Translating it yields CASSLGLTGTTPYEQFF.